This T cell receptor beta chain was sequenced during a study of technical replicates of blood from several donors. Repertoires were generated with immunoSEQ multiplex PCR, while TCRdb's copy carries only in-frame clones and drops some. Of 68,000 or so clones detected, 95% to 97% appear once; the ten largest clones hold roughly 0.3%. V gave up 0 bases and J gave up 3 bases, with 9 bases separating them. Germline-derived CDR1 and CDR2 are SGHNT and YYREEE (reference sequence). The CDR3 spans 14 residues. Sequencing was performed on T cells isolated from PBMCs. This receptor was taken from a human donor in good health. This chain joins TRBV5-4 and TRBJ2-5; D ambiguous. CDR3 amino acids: CASSLGSTEETQYF. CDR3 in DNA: TGTGCCAGCAGCTTGGGGAGTACCGAAGAGACCCAGTACTTC.